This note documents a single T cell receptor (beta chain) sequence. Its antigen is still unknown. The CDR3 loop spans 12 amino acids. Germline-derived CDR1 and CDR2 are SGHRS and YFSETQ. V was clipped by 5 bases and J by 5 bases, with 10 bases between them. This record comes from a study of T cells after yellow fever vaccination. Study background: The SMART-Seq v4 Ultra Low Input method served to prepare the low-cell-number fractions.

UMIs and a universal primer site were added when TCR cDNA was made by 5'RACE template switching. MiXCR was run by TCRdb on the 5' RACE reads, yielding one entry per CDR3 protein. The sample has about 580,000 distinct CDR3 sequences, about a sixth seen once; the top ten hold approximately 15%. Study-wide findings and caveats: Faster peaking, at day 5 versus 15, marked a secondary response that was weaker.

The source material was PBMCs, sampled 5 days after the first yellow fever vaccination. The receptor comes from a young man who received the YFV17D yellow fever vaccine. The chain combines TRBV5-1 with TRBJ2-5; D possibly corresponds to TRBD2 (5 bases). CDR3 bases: TGCGCCAGCAGGGAGGCCACGGAGACCCAGTACTTC. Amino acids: CASREATETQYF.